Below, 12 T cell receptor beta chains from the same sample are listed, as sequenced in a study of post-analysis software for immune sequencing data. Findings of the study overall: Five or six TRBV segments, TRBV5-6, TRBV5-1 and TRBV20-1 among them, were found more frequent in patients than controls.

Their antigens remain unidentified. Built from TCR beta cDNA, the libraries had unique molecular identifiers in them. TCRdb reprocessed the PCR reads with MiXCR, giving one entry per CDR3 protein. The data contain about 770,000 distinct CDR3 sequences, around 42% of them seen just once; the ten biggest clones take up over 4.5%. The specimen was blood. The origin of the receptors is a girl aged 5 to 17 with multiple sclerosis.

This clonotype was seen just once. This rearrangement joins TRBV20-1 to TRBJ2-5, with TRBD2 matching 7 bases. CDR1 is DFQATT and CDR2 is SNEGSKA in the germline V gene (reference sequence). The trim removed 6 bases at V and 1 base at J, leaving 5 bases unmatched. The CDR3 length is 13 residues. CDR3 amino acids: CSAPGGVQETQYF. The DNA of the CDR3 is TGCAGTGCCCCTGGGGGGGTCCAAGAGACCCAGTACTTC.

The rearrangement joins TRBV12-5 to TRBJ1-4; tentatively, D is TRBD1 (6 bases). CDR1 and CDR2 (germline): LGHNT, FRNRAP. The ends were cut back, 3 bases at V and 5 bases at J, with 22 bases in the middle. This CDR3 contains 18 residues. The CDR3 is CASGFALPKRDTNEKLFF. In DNA form, the CDR3 reads TGTGCTAGTGGTTTTGCGCTCCCCAAGAGGGACACCAATGAAAAACTGTTTTTT. The full variable domain, in which reference TRBV12-5 and TRBJ1-4 provide the parts outside the CDR3, is DARVTQTPRHKVTEMGQEVTMRCQPILGHNTVFWYRQTMMQGLELLAYFRNRAPLDDSGMPKDRFSAEMPDATLATLKIQPSEPRDSAVYFCASGFALPKRDTNEKLFFGSGTQLSVL.

The chain has TRBV7-2 and TRBJ2-4; 7 bases are shared with TRBD1. The germline V gene encodes CDR1 SGHTA and CDR2 FQGNSA. CDR3 size: 13 residues. J lost 13 bases, V lost 5 bases, and 11 bases had no gene match. The CDR3 loop is CASSPRTGQEQYF. The CDR3 nucleotides read TGTGCCAGCAGCCCGCGGACAGGACAAGAGCAGTACTTC.

This clonotype was counted a few times. The rearrangement uses TRBV20-1 and TRBJ1-1, with a possible D match to TRBD1 (6 bases). The ends were cut back, 3 bases at V and 5 bases at J, with 22 bases in the middle. The germline CDR1 and CDR2 sequences are DFQATT and SNEGSKA (reference sequence). CDR3 length: 16 amino acids. The CDR3 sequence: CSASRRSGGRRTEAFF. CDR3 bases: TGCAGTGCTAGCCGTCGGAGCGGGGGGCGCAGGACTGAAGCTTTCTTT.

This clonotype was seen only a few times. The chain recombines TRBV10-3 with TRBJ1-1; D gene uncertain. The germline V gene has CDR1 ENHRY and CDR2 SYGVKD. This CDR3 comprises 15 residues. V was clipped by 0 bases and J by 1 base, with 9 bases between them. CDR3 DNA sequence: TGTGCCATCAGTGAGTCTGGAGGGAGGAACACTGAAGCTTTCTTT. It yields the protein CAISESGGRNTEAFF.

This clonotype turned up a few times. The V and J genes are TRBV20-1 and TRBJ2-7, with no clear D. The CDR3 runs to 13 residues. Trimming shortened V by 0 bases and J by 2 bases, and 8 bases separated the two germline ends. Germline CDR1 and CDR2: DFQATT and SNEGSKA (reference sequence). The CDR3 region has the DNA TGCAGTGCTAGAGATCGGAACGCCTACGAGCAGTACTTC. Protein product: CSARDRNAYEQYF.

This clonotype was seen only a few times. The J gene is TRBJ2-3, the V gene TRBV24-1, with D perhaps TRBD2 (5 bases). The germline V gene has CDR1 KGHDR and CDR2 SFDVKD. Trimming cost V 4 bases and J 0 bases, with 13 bases left between them. The CDR3 sequence is 16 residues long. CDR3 coding DNA: TGTGCCACCAGTGACCGAAGCGGAACTAGCACAGATACGCAGTATTTT. Protein product: CATSDRSGTSTDTQYF.

This clonotype has more than one count but fewer than ten. The genes are TRBV20-1 and TRBJ1-1; tentatively, D is TRBD1 (5 bases). The CDR3 length is 13 residues. Germline CDR1 DFQATT, CDR2 SNEGSKA (reference sequence). Trimming cost V 4 bases and J 4 bases, with 13 bases left between them. The chain's CDR3 is CSAKAAGGTEAFF. CDR3 nucleotides: TGCAGTGCTAAAGCCGCCGGGGGCACTGAAGCTTTCTTT.

The V and J genes are TRBV20-1 and TRBJ2-5; D is perhaps TRBD1 or TRBD2 (5 bases each). TRBJ2-7 matches the DNA end more closely, so the J call is doubtful. The CDR3 covers 16 residues. In germline, CDR1 is DFQATT, CDR2 SNEGSKA (reference sequence). The CDR3 sequence: CSARDPLRVSGREQYF. For the CDR3, the DNA is TGCAGTGCTAGAGATCCTCTCCGAGTCTCGGGACGCGAGCAGTACTTC.

This rearrangement joins TRBV4-1 to TRBJ1-3, with D perhaps TRBD1 (5 bases). The CDR3 sequence is 16 residues long. The germline V and J ends were trimmed by 0 bases and 4 bases, with 13 bases remaining between them. Germline V gives CDR1 MGHRA, CDR2 YSYEKL. CDR3 in DNA: TGCGCCAGCAGCCAAGAATTGGGGCCAGTCGGAAACACCATATATTTT. Translation gives CASSQELGPVGNTIYF.

The gene calls are TRBV4-1 and TRBJ2-7, with TRBD2 matching over 13 bases. The CDR3 has 16 residues. Per the germline V gene, CDR1 is MGHRA and CDR2 is YSYEKL. Unmatched junction bases numbered 9, after V lost 5 bases and J lost 5 bases. The CDR3 is CASSDRLAGGPDEQYF. The DNA of the CDR3 is TGCGCCAGCAGCGATCGACTAGCGGGAGGTCCCGACGAGCAGTACTTC.

This clonotype was recorded once. The rearrangement uses TRBV7-8 and TRBJ1-2; D may be TRBD1 (5 bases). Trimming removed 1 base at V and 7 bases at J, with 16 bases between. The CDR3 length is 15 residues. Germline lookup yields CDR1 SGHVS and CDR2 FQNEAQ. The CDR3 region has the DNA TGTGCCAGCAGCTTAGGGTTGGGCAGGGTCGGTGGCTACACCTTC. Translation gives CASSLGLGRVGGYTF.